This entry is about one TCR beta chain. Its cognate antigen has yet to be identified. Per-base qualities were not stored, and no clone one base away is much larger. This specimen comes from a study of shared clonotypes between healthy human individuals (dated by TCRdb to about 2020). Some background on the complete study: Three men and two women, aged 18 to 49 years, made up the cohort. For each donor, three plates each were used for CD4 naive and CD4 memory, two plates were used for CD8 naive, and one plate was used for CD8 memory. To estimate repertoire size and how much clonotypes are shared between individuals, the study performed deep sequencing of blood TCR repertoires from a handful of healthy adults. To increase sequencing depth and limit assay-specific biases, TCR repertoire library preparation and sequencing were carried out by different laboratories using diverse techniques. Per donor, leukapheresis produced somewhere between about 0.94 and 9 billion PBMCs. Study-level results and caveats: Incomplete sequencing was indicated by rarefaction of sorted-subset datasets, despite the large sequencing depth. Naive subsets generally had larger estimated clonotype richness than memory subsets. Sampling was restricted to blood, and TCR repertoires in tissue are likely to differ from TCR repertoires in blood. Pairwise subsampling led to the expectation that sequencing depth would affect the degree of clonotype sharing among donors. The small number of donors limited the genetic and exposure-history diversity represented. Higher generation probabilities were observed for clonotypes shared by all four sorted-subset donors than for non-shared clonotypes. Approximately 5% of naive CD4, roughly 3.6% of naive CD8, about 2.5% of memory CD4, and around 0.4% of memory CD8 clonotypes were shared across a handful of donors.

For the CD8 naive samples, CD45RO-negative cells were positively selected for CCR7, yielding a CD45RA+CCR7+ population from which TemRA cells were excluded. Donors were healthy HIV-negative adults with no recently reported acute infections or vaccinations. All donors were Caucasian adults living in Nashville, Tennessee, USA. Blood was obtained by leukapheresis, after which PBMCs were separated by Ficoll-Histopaque density gradient centrifugation and cryopreserved in liquid nitrogen vapor phase. Purity and quantity of every magnetically sorted T cell population were checked by analytical flow cytometry. Genomic DNA was isolated from each sorted fraction and quantified by UV absorbance on a Nanodrop 2000c. The germline V gene encodes CDR1 LGHNA and CDR2 YSLEER. CDR3 length: 16 amino acids, cysteine to phenylalanine. Just CDR3 DNA is preserved here, 48 bases in frame from base 1. Relative to germline, V is missing 0 bases and J is missing 2 bases, with 6 bases of the junction outside any gene match.

Using the deep immunoSEQ assay, multiplex PCR amplified TCR CDR3 regions from genomic DNA. Extracted genomic DNA from each cell subset was distributed evenly across all wells of several immunoSEQ 96-well plates, and each plate was treated as a replicate. For sorted subsets, each replicate PCR was loaded with around 200 ng genomic DNA, equivalent to roughly 30,000 T cell genomes. Purified libraries were measured with a Qubit 3.0 fluorometer, size-checked on a Bioanalyzer 2100, and measured again with the KAPA Library Quantification kit. Each immunoSEQ 96-well plate was sequenced on its own single-read 150-cycle Illumina NextSeq 550 flow cell. As for the authors' bioinformatics: Because only junctional sequences without quality scores were contained in the immunoSEQ output, filtering matching that applied to full-length reads could not be performed. Sequences were annotated with PyIR, a Python wrapper for IgBLAST v1.9, using IMGT germline references to assign V/J genes and CDR3. Any read was removed if the V/J assignment was weak (E-value above 1e-6), the CDR3 was missing, or the read contained stop codons, out-of-frame junctions, or ambiguous translated residues. A V3J clonotype was defined by an identical inferred V gene, J gene, and CDR3 amino acid sequence. Percentage overlap between repertoires was calculated by dividing the number of shared unique clonotypes by the size of the smaller repertoire. Three approaches were used to assess repertoire richness: RTK rarefaction, the Chao1 estimator, and Recon v2.1 estimates of unobserved clonotypes. OLGA was used to compute generation probabilities for all TCRbeta clonotypes that the gDNA method yielded from a few donors. This is the immuneACCESS table as TCRdb keeps it, with only in-frame sequences that have V and J called. A part of the clones is gone; compared with another copy, unresolved V genes explain less than half, and the rest is unexplained. For V, J and clone size, that table is used; D and trimming come from the DNA. The sample table contains roughly 770,000 clones; only one count was recorded for approximately 96% of them. About 0.25% of the sample is in the top ten clones.

Sequences were obtained from naive CD8+ T cells sorted from blood. According to the study, the label for this sample's cell subset or site signals: CD45RA+CCR7+. The rearranged chain carries TRBV4-3 and TRBJ2-7; TRBD1 lines up with 8 middle nucleotides. The clonotype originates from a young man in good health. DNA sequence: TGCGCCAGCAGCCAAGAACCAGGGACAGGACCCTACGAGCAGTACTTC. Its translation reads: CASSQEPGTGPYEQYF.